Listed below are T cell receptor beta chains from one sample, sequenced in a study of blood T cell repertoires in COVID-19. Some clones are missing from TCRdb's copy, which holds only in-frame ones; the method was immunoSEQ multiplex PCR. The top ten hold around a tenth of the sample, which has over 65,000 clones, about 81% seen once. Material for sequencing was peripheral blood. All receptors come from a human donor in a cohort sampled during active COVID-19. CDR3s leave out the opening cysteine and the closing phenylalanine or tryptophan. Where a row states a size, it is once, few, many or the class of an expanded clone; other rows omit it.

v_gene	abundance	j_gene	CDR3aa
TRBV30	NA	TRBJ2-3	AWSPGLGLDTQY
TRBV4-1	NA	TRBJ1-3	ASSPLRGSGNTIY
TRBV19	NA	TRBJ2-5	ASSIGLGSQY
TRBV28	NA	TRBJ2-7	ASSSDSSYEQY
TRBV28	NA	TRBJ2-3	ASSLSGSDTQY
TRBV6-5	NA	TRBJ2-7	ASSRQGVYNEQY
TRBV6-1	NA	TRBJ2-1	ASSDVGGQQF
TRBV7-9	NA	TRBJ2-1	ASSDGRVNEQF
TRBV29-1	NA	TRBJ2-3	SVEKTSGYTDTQY
TRBV18	NA	TRBJ2-7	ASSRASGGTYEQY
TRBV5-8	NA	TRBJ1-1	ASRLGQGITEAF
TRBV27	once	TRBJ2-7	ASKPGGPPSSYEQY
TRBV18	few	TRBJ2-1	ASSPPTSGRQNEQF
TRBV24-1	NA	TRBJ2-5	ATSDWAGTSAYQETQY
TRBV3-1/TRBV3-2	few	TRBJ2-2	ASSLLRLNTGELF
TRBV9	NA	TRBJ2-1	ASSTTSGAGNEQF
TRBV27	NA	TRBJ2-2	ASSPRQSSVFTGELF
TRBV18	few	TRBJ2-7	ASSYDRVSVEYEQY
TRBV10-3	NA	TRBJ2-5	AIRGTGYETQY
TRBV13	few	TRBJ2-1	ASSPPTSGKF
TRBV6-5	NA	TRBJ2-7	ASSYDFGGREQY
TRBV24-1	NA	TRBJ2-1	ATSDLGTGIHEQF
TRBV29-1	once	TRBJ2-3	SVEDRLAASTDTQY
TRBV30	NA	TRBJ2-7	AWSTEEQY
TRBV11-2	NA	TRBJ2-1	ASSLRPLSGQLNEQF
TRBV7-8	NA	TRBJ2-5	ASSLASGQETQY
TRBV7-2	NA	TRBJ1-3	ASSPGGSGNTIY
TRBV7-9	NA	TRBJ1-5	ASSFYSIQGYEQPQH
TRBV5-1	NA	TRBJ2-5	ASSLIEGLRETQY
TRBV5-1	NA	TRBJ1-2	ASSLEAQGAYGYT
TRBV9	NA	TRBJ1-6	ASSKQGSNSPLH
TRBV19	NA	TRBJ1-5	ASNPGQGLSQPQH
TRBV12-1	few	TRBJ2-1	ASSFNWGGSSYNEQF
TRBV4-3	NA	TRBJ2-4	ASSQEPSGRAGQLGAKNIQY
TRBV19	few	TRBJ2-2	ASSGVGLGDTGELF
TRBV11-2	NA	TRBJ1-6	ASSKEGGIYNSPLH
TRBV18	NA	TRBJ2-7	ASSPLTSGSNPEQY
TRBV6-4	NA	TRBJ1-6	ASKPGPNSPLH
TRBV18	few	TRBJ1-2	ASSPGGDGYT
TRBV27	NA	TRBJ2-1	ASSLDPGGFSYNEQF
TRBV6-5	NA	TRBJ1-1	ASSLQSMNTEAF
TRBV6-2/TRBV6-3	NA	TRBJ1-4	ASSRWTGTNEKLF
TRBV7-9	few	TRBJ2-1	ASSLGPSSYNEQF
TRBV4-1	NA	TRBJ1-3	ASSQAWGPSGNTIY
TRBV19	NA	TRBJ2-7	ASSPAGGNSYEQY
TRBV19	NA	TRBJ2-1	ASGDRANEQF
TRBV19	NA	TRBJ2-5	ASSVALAGEETQY
TRBV3-1/TRBV3-2	few	TRBJ2-7	ASSSTGTRQGEQY
TRBV5-6	NA	TRBJ2-1	ASSGWEGSYNEQF
TRBV9	NA	TRBJ2-3	ASSIPSGRALEDTQY